This TCR beta chain appears in the sequencing data of a study of cytomegalovirus exposure and HLA in healthy donors. Study results and caveats: A classifier reportedly called cytomegalovirus status with high sensitivity and specificity. A later analysis reportedly identified an Asian-associated ancestry cluster as carrying fewer N-insertions than the roughly 670-donor mean.

Regarding this clone: Antigen unknown.

Germline loops: CDR1 MNHNY, CDR2 SVGAGI (reference sequence). The CDR3 consists of 14 residues. The junction had 4 bases not matched to a gene; V was cut back by 2 bases and J by 5 bases. The PCR had 60 Vbeta and 13 Jbeta primers. The protocol was immunoSEQ multiplex PCR, while the TCRdb copy is restricted to in-frame clones and leaves out a portion. In the table there are 150,000 to 180,000 clones, about 83% of which are singletons. The receptor's source is a woman aged 40 to 55 in good health and CMV-seronegative. V usage is TRBV6-6 and J usage is TRBJ2-3, with 7 bases lining up with TRBD1. The sequenced sample was PBMCs. The CDR3 region has the DNA TGTGCCAGCAGTTACCCGACAGGGATAGATACGCAGTATTTT. Protein: CASSYPTGIDTQYF.